Sequencing of this TCR beta chain was carried out in a study of cytomegalovirus exposure and HLA in healthy donors (dated 2017 in TCRdb). Study-wide context: An earlier analysis of roughly 630 of the donors reported about 250 Gb of sequence data and roughly 110 million unique TCR beta sequences from some 180 million T cells. The study used immunosequencing to profile the T cell repertoires of more than 650 subjects and linked those repertoires to cytomegalovirus serostatus. Among the roughly 400 genotyped donors, about 83% belonged to the genetic ancestry cluster associated with self-reported Caucasian donors. The later analysis used no new phenotypic data to find candidate immune exposures, relying instead on TCR beta sequences and their occurrence across donors. Typing coverage differed by locus: A, B, C, DRB1 and DQB1 were typed in about 620-630 donors, DQA1 in about 550, DPA1 in over 600, and DPB1 in around 440. Donor age, sex, ethnicity and CMV serostatus were compiled together with the repertoire data. On average, roughly 240,000 unique TCR beta nucleotide sequences were sequenced per donor among a few hundred genotyped donors of the cohort, with roughly 19% of those sequences being non-productive. To predict cytomegalovirus infection status, the study brought together high-throughput TCR immunosequencing, statistical association of individual TCRs with disease status, and machine learning. All discovery cohort repertoires had been generated using a single sequencing platform. Along with the roughly 670-subject first cohort, a separate validation cohort of roughly 110 different subjects was used. The study aimed to test whether signatures of past pathogen exposure could be identified by cataloging public T cell receptors. To study patterns of TCR occurrence, a later analysis re-analyzed previously published TCR beta repertoires from 700 or so donors and added high-resolution HLA genotyping. Roughly five DR-DQ haplotypes were handled as single units for association and clustering, since linkage in the cohort was strong. An early release covering some 640 HLA-typed donors comprised about 310 gigabases of sequencing data and 85 million or so unique TCR sequences. An earlier analysis of around 580 of the donors used high-throughput TCR beta sequencing to judge whether each TCR beta V gene segment behaved as functional or pseudogenic. A later genetic analysis took genome-wide SNP genotypes for about 55% of the roughly 700 donors and used that subset as a discovery cohort. HLA typing included class I and class II loci at four-digit resolution. What the work shows at the level of the full study, not this receptor alone: Most TCR sequences were seen in very few donors, while some public TCRs were found in many individuals. Correlated functional status among segregating V segments might be attributable to linkage disequilibrium, but an unknown experimental factor could not be ruled out. A cluster of highly shared sequence variants was judged likely to be a technical artifact of the sequencing pipeline. The earlier analysis of around 600 of the donors excluded some 16 rarely observed V segments, including chromosome 9 orphons, because counts were too low. A further reported finding was that TCR beta sequences accurately predicted the HLA-A and HLA-B alleles for most subjects in the first cohort. The study gave a list of 150 to 200 TCR beta chains associated with cytomegalovirus. Only TCR beta chains were sequenced in this cohort, and the absence of alpha or paired-chain data limited detectable features. Because some donors lacked HLA typing at each locus, the association tests relied only on the typed subset. In a later genetic analysis, a missense DCLRE1C variant was associated with V-gene and J-gene trimming of TCR beta chains, and the association was replicated in an independent cohort. Some IMGT-functional V segments, including TRBV6-2 and TRBV6-3, could not be told apart with the 87-base-pair reads, so those segments were excluded. For the cohort, immune exposure information was limited to CMV serostatus. The authors suggested that the approach could potentially be generalized to other disease states and immunological phenotypes. A few of the identified cytomegalovirus-associated TCR beta chains were confirmed in vitro to be specific for cytomegalovirus antigens. Several of the top co-occurrence clusters appeared to be linked to parvovirus B19, influenza, CMV and Epstein-Barr virus, according to a later analysis. In a later analysis, TCR association rates were found to vary across HLA loci, with the most associated TCRs seen for DRB1 alleles and the fewest for HLA-C alleles. A later analysis associated 16,951 TCR beta sequences with specific HLA alleles at a false discovery rate of 0.05. Roughly uniform sequencing depth across donors was assumed in presence/absence analyses, although this assumption may not hold. An earlier analysis of around 600 of the donors showed that most TCR beta V segments appeared in productive rearrangements either about 90% or about 30% of the time, which broadly matched IMGT annotations. According to a later analysis, most CMV-associated TCR beta chains appeared to be HLA-restricted, and the HLA associations seemed to be driven largely by CMV exposure. Compared with the roughly 700-donor mean, donors in an Asian-associated ancestry cluster had fewer N-insertions in productive TCRs, according to a later genetic analysis. Cytomegalovirus status was reported to be diagnosed by the classifier with high specificity and sensitivity in both the original and validation cohorts. A later analysis found that HLA-associated TCR beta chains were more clonally expanded and had lower generation probabilities than equally common non-associated chains. When HLA alleles, especially DR and DQ, strongly co-occurred, attributing TCR associations to individual alleles was difficult.

The cohort comprised more than 550 healthy bone marrow donors. Cohort members were all nominally healthy when sampled, although unrecorded immune exposures were likely present. The donor was CMV seronegative and was included in the group of hundreds of seronegative cohort members. A peripheral blood sample was provided by each donor, and peripheral blood mononuclear cells were used for TCR beta sequencing. Genomic DNA extraction from the blood cell samples was performed with the Qiagen DNeasy Blood Extraction Kit. About this clone: What this receptor recognizes is not known. No much larger clone is present one base from it, and per-base qualities are unavailable.

Preparation of the library involved the immunoSEQ multiplex PCR assay. A mixture of 60 forward primers for TCR Vbeta segments and 13 reverse primers for TCR Jbeta segments was used in the multiplex PCR. A multiplex PCR assay on genomic DNA amplified the CDR3 region of rearranged TCR beta genes. On the Illumina HiSeq System, the amplified TCR beta libraries were sequenced as 87-base-pair reads. Per the original workflow: In a later analysis, tens of millions of unique TCR beta chains were counted across the 650 to 700 repertoires, and approximately 11 million of these chains were shared by at least two donors. Raw reads were error-corrected and collapsed into unique sequences with a nearest-neighbor algorithm that merged closely related sequences to remove PCR and sequencing errors. V, D and J gene segments were assigned by aligning CDR3 sequences to IMGT reference sequences. For a sequence to be retained, a match of at least six nucleotides to both a V gene segment and a J gene segment was required. Rearrangements were classified as productive when the CDR3 lacked stop codons and remained in frame with V and J, and all other rearrangements were classified as non-productive. Following IMGT convention, CDR3 was defined as the stretch from the second conserved V-encoded cysteine to the conserved J-encoded phenylalanine. Sequences without an unambiguous match to a single V gene segment were excluded from the earlier analysis of a few hundred of the donors. An earlier analysis of 500 to 700 of the donors classified V segments as functional when productive rearrangements were above 56.7% and as segregating when the standard deviation between donors was above 5%. To diagnose cytomegalovirus status from the catalog of TCR beta chain sequences, a statistical classification framework was built. A later analysis assigned V and J genes by comparing TCR nucleotide sequences with IMGT/GENE-DB human TR gene sequences. A later analysis assigned CDR3 sequences and most-parsimonious VDJ recombination scenarios with the TCRdist pipeline. In a later analysis, each TCR beta chain was defined by its CDR3 amino acid sequence together with its V-gene family, and reads lacking a unique V-gene family were excluded. In a later analysis, some 600 highly shared, low-generation-probability nucleotide sequences were removed to address suspected cross-contamination and a sequencing artifact. For each public chain, a later analysis derived a clonal expansion index from normalized ranks of inferred template counts within each repertoire. In a later analysis, generation probabilities were computed using a VDJ recombination model fitted to out-of-frame rearrangements, and the results were checked against IGoR. In a later analysis, hypergeometric tests were used to score TCR-TCR, TCR-HLA and TCR-CMV co-occurrence, with a repertoire-size bias correction applied to TCR pairs. False discovery rates were estimated in a later analysis by permuting HLA or CMV assignments 20 times. In a later analysis, co-occurring TCRs were grouped using DBSCAN, and TCRdist sequence similarity was added for clustering within HLA-allele-positive subsets. Co-occurrence clustering excluded repertoires with fewer than 30,000 or more than 120,000 public chains, plus five with anomalous nucleotide sharing. The table was pulled from immuneACCESS by TCRdb, which kept in-frame rearrangements only. Such tables lose some clones; where checked, under half of the loss comes from unresolved V genes, and the rest has no known cause. The V and J calls and clone size come from that table; D and trimming were worked out from the DNA. Within this sample are more than 110,000 clones, with approximately 80% of them counted one time only. About 2.4% of the sample is in the top ten clones.

The CDR3 has 13 amino acids, counting the end cysteine and phenylalanine. Only the CDR3 DNA is retained, 39 bases long and in frame from the first base. As encoded in the germline V gene (reference sequence), CDR1 is MNHEY while CDR2 is SMNVEV. After removal of 6 bases from V and 0 bases from J, the junction retains 2 bases not matched to a gene. The receptor was derived from a man aged 45-65 years in good health and CMV-seronegative. What was sequenced was PBMCs. This sequence uses TRBV27 and TRBJ2-7, with 7 bases aligning to TRBD1. The DNA is as follows: TGTGCCAGCAGGCGACAGGGCTCCTACGAGCAGTACTTC. Translation gives CASRRQGSYEQYF.